A single sample is the source of the 2 T cell receptor beta chains below, sequenced in a study of memory CD4+ T cells and cytomegalovirus serostatus (dated by TCRdb to the late 2010s). Libraries came from the immunoSEQ multiplex PCR assay. In its TCRdb copy, this immuneACCESS table keeps in-frame sequences only and misses some clones. Where compared with another copy, unresolved V genes explain less than half of these, and the others have no known cause. The sample records tens of thousands of clones, roughly 78% of which are singletons. The ten largest clones represent about 0.7% of the sample. A FACSAria II was used to sort memory CD4+ T cells, defined as single viable CD3+CD4+CD8-CD45RO+ cells. Sequencing was performed on memory CD4+ T cells from blood. These receptor sequences come from an adult in good health and CMV-seronegative.

This clone was detected only a few times. The V gene is TRBV4-1, the J gene TRBJ2-7, with unresolved D. V dropped 6 bases and J dropped 3 bases, with 18 bases sitting between them. The CDR3 covers 15 residues. Germline V gene lookup returns CDR1 MGHRA and CDR2 YSYEKL. CDR3 nucleotides: TGCGCCAGCAGAGAGGAGCCGGGCCGGATCTACGAGCAGTACTTC. Protein product: CASREEPGRIYEQYF.

The V call is TRBV27, the J call TRBJ1-4; TRBD1 is a possible D gene (6 bases). Trimming pared 8 bases from V and 8 bases from J, leaving 24 bases between. The CDR3 extends over 16 amino acids. CDR1 and CDR2 from the germline V gene are MNHEY and SMNVEV (reference sequence). CDR3 sequence reads: CASSPTGGGRREKLFF. In DNA form, the CDR3 reads TGTGCCAGCTCCCCGACGGGAGGGGGAAGACGCGAAAAACTGTTTTTT.